This T cell receptor (beta chain) was documented in a study of T cell repertoires in cytomegalovirus infection. Study as a whole: CMV infection together with matching HLA type was indicated by public TCR beta signatures. Findings and limits, study-wide: Clonotype analysis showed dominance of the ex vivo response by HLA-C-restricted CMV-specific TCR beta clonotypes.

Trimming removed 1 base at V and 3 bases at J, with 13 bases between. Per germline, CDR1 SGHTA and CDR2 FQGNSA. The CDR3 runs to 16 residues. This clonotype has a count of ten or more. What it binds is not known. A single record per CDR3 protein comes from TCRdb applying MiXCR to the reads. The table includes about 330,000 distinct CDR3 sequences, 9.5% detected once. The receptor comes from a human donor in good health (CMV status not recorded). Some clones in this sample may be carry-over from other donors' samples. Sequencing was performed on PBMCs. The chain joins TRBV7-2 to TRBJ2-1, with D possibly being TRBD2 (6 bases). The CDR3 protein is CASSLEEAGFYNEQFF. CDR3 coding DNA: TGTGCCAGCAGCTTAGAGGAAGCGGGCTTCTACAATGAGCAGTTCTTC. The full variable domain, with the rest looked up from reference TRBV7-2 and TRBJ2-1, is GAGVSQSPSNKVTEKGKDVELRCDPISGHTALYWYRQSLGQGLEFLIYFQGNSAPDKSGLPSDRFSAERTGGSVSTLTIQRTQQEDSAVYLCASSLEEAGFYNEQFFGPGTRLTVL.